The 2 T cell receptor beta chains listed next were all sequenced from one sample in a study of T cells after posttransplantation cyclophosphamide. The assay was immunoSEQ multiplex PCR, and TCRdb's table has in-frame clones only and misses some. The data contain more than 30,000 clones, around 90% of them singletons. Cells defined as naive were viable CD3+CD4+ or CD3+CD8+ and CCR7+CD45RA+CD45RO-CD95-CD27+CD28+. Sequencing was done on a sample of naive CD4+ T cells sorted from PBMCs. Receptors were obtained from a woman aged 60-75 years in good health, CMV-negative, and a related stem cell transplant donor.

V and J are TRBV29-1 and TRBJ2-6, with a possible D match to TRBD2 (6 bases). This CDR3 contains 16 residues. Germline V gene data show CDR1 as SQVTM and CDR2 as ANQGSEA. The germline V and J ends were trimmed by 3 bases and 0 bases, with 12 bases remaining between them. The CDR3, as DNA: TGCAGCGTTGACGGGAGCCCTACCTCTGGGGCCAACGTCCTGACTTTC. Amino acid sequence: CSVDGSPTSGANVLTF.

Only one count was recorded for this clone. The genes are TRBV19 and TRBJ1-2; 7 bases map to TRBD1. Unmatched junction bases numbered 8, after V lost 3 bases and J lost 4 bases. Germline values: CDR1 LNHDA, CDR2 SQIVND (reference sequence). The CDR3 contains 15 residues. CDR3 in amino acids: CASSIYDRVGYGYTF. CDR3 coding DNA: TGTGCCAGTAGTATCTACGACAGGGTAGGCTATGGCTACACCTTC. Full variable domain (remainder filled in from reference TRBV19 and TRBJ1-2): DGGITQSPKYLFRKEGQNVTLSCEQNLNHDAMYWYRQDPGQGLRLIYYSQIVNDFQKGDIAEGYSVSREKKESFPLTVTSAQKNPTAFYLCASSIYDRVGYGYTFGSGTRLTVV.